The 30 T cell receptor beta chains presented below share a single source sample, sequenced in a study of response to subunit inactivated influenza vaccine. Each CDR3 protein gets one entry after TCRdb re-called the RT-PCR reads with MiXCR. The table lists under 850,000 distinct CDR3 sequences, around 18% of them singletons. The sample was PBMCs from blood, taken more than 4 days after vaccination. These receptors originate from a man between 45 and 60 years old who received an inactivated influenza vaccine.

The chain employs TRBV29-1 and TRBJ2-5; 10 bases align to TRBD1. CDR3 size: 15 residues. Germline lookup yields CDR1 SQVTM and CDR2 ANQGSEA. With 6 bases clipped from V and 5 bases from J, the junction kept 12 bases outside the gene matches. CDR3 nucleotide sequence: TGCAGCGTCGCCGAGGGGACAGGGGCGCAGGAGACCCAGTACTTC. Translated, it gives CSVAEGTGAQETQYF.

The gene calls are TRBV4-3 and TRBJ1-6; tentative D call: TRBD1 (6 bases). This CDR3 comprises 16 residues. Germline values: CDR1 LGHNA, CDR2 YSLEER. Between the trimmed V and J ends, which lost 0 bases and 8 bases, there was a span of 14 bases. Here the CDR3 reads CASSQEETRGYSPLHF. The CDR3 coding sequence is TGCGCCAGCAGCCAAGAAGAAACCAGGGGATATTCACCCCTCCACTTT.

This clonotype was recorded only once. This rearrangement joins TRBV4-3 to TRBJ1-1; D remains ambiguous. The V end lost 0 bases, the J end lost 3 bases, and 11 bases lay between the germline ends. Germline V gene data show CDR1 as LGHNA and CDR2 as YSLEER. The CDR3 spans 15 residues. CDR3 nucleotide sequence: TGCGCCAGCAGCCAAGATGTCCGTATGGACACTGAAGCTTTCTTT. This gives the protein CASSQDVRMDTEAFF.

This clonotype turned up a few times. The chain combines TRBV12-3 or TRBV12-4 with TRBJ2-1; TRBD1 matches 8 bases. The CDR3 has 16 amino acids. V was clipped by 6 bases and J by 7 bases; unmatched bases: 14. The CDR3 nucleotides are TGTGCCAGCAGCCCGATCTTTGACAGGGGTCTGAATGAGCAGTTCTTC. Its protein is CASSPIFDRGLNEQFF.

This clonotype was found many times. The chain recombines TRBV12-3 or TRBV12-4 with TRBJ2-7; D might be TRBD1 or TRBD2, each matching 5 bases. V shed 5 bases and J shed 13 bases, with 18 bases lying between them. There are 12 residues in the CDR3. CDR3 sequence reads: CASSARPGTDYF. The CDR3 DNA reads as TGTGCCAGCAGTGCCCGACCCGGGACGGACTACTTC.

In DNA form, the CDR3 reads TGCGCCAGCAGTGAGAGGTTAGGGACAGGGGGTCGAACCTACGAGCAGTACTTC. Amino acids: CASSERLGTGGRTYEQYF. This chain uses TRBV10-2 with TRBJ2-7; TRBD1 aligns across 11 bases. Trimming removed 2 bases from V and 2 bases from J; junction bases left unmatched: 11. Germline CDR1 reads WSHSY; CDR2 reads SAAADI. CDR3 length: 18 amino acids.

This clonotype was detected ten times or more. J is TRBJ2-1 and V is TRBV12-3 or TRBV12-4; D gene ambiguous. V was cut by 5 bases and J by 2 bases, with 1 base left in between. The CDR3 sequence is 11 residues long. CDR3 DNA sequence: TGTGCCAGCAGTACCTACAATGAGCAGTTCTTC. It translates to CASSTYNEQFF.

A few counts support this clonotype. This sequence joins TRBV6-5 and TRBJ2-3; D might be TRBD2 (6 bases). The germline V gene has CDR1 MNHEY and CDR2 SVGAGI. The length of the CDR3 is 10 residues. This CDR3 is CVGGADTQYF. CDR3 DNA sequence: TGTGTCGGAGGGGCAGATACGCAGTATTTT.

There are a few counts of this clonotype. The chain uses TRBV5-1 and TRBJ2-7, with 8 bases lining up with TRBD1. V shed 2 bases and J 5 bases; nucleotides not matched to a gene: 6. The CDR3 length is 14 residues. Germline V lookup: CDR1 SGHRS, CDR2 YFSETQ. The CDR3 region has the DNA TGCGCCAGCAGCTTTACCAGGGGGCCCCACGAGCAGTACTTC. This encodes CASSFTRGPHEQYF.

The rearrangement joins TRBV20-1 to TRBJ2-1, with 8 bases fitting TRBD1. Germline V gene sequence: CDR1 DFQATT, CDR2 SNEGSKA (reference sequence). The junction had 3 bases not matched to a gene; V was cut back by 4 bases and J by 1 base. The CDR3 loop spans 14 amino acids. This chain's CDR3 is CSATDRGSYNEQFF. In nucleotides, the CDR3 is TGCAGTGCTACAGACAGGGGTTCCTACAATGAGCAGTTCTTC.

This clonotype was seen more than once but under ten times. This chain links TRBV7-2 with TRBJ1-1; weak D call: TRBD1 (5 bases). This CDR3 is 17 amino acids long. Germline CDR1 and CDR2: SGHTA and FQGNSA. V was cut by 4 bases and J by 5 bases, with 23 bases left in between. Here the CDR3 DNA reads TGTGCCAGCAGCTGGAGGACACTACGAACGGGTCGAACTGAAGCTTTCTTT. This translates into CASSWRTLRTGRTEAFF. The whole variable domain, remainder taken from reference TRBV7-2 and TRBJ1-1, is GAGVSQSPSNKVTEKGKDVELRCDPISGHTALYWYRQSLGQGLEFLIYFQGNSAPDKSGLPSDRFSAERTGGSVSTLTIQRTQQEDSAVYLCASSWRTLRTGRTEAFFGQGTRLTVV.

Many counts were recorded for this clonotype. The chain couples TRBV29-1 to TRBJ2-5; tentatively, D is TRBD1 (6 bases). The CDR3 extends over 14 amino acids. Germline assignment: CDR1 SQVTM and CDR2 ANQGSEA. The V and J ends lost 7 bases and 0 bases respectively, with 15 bases between them. CDR3 amino acids: CSARTDYNQETQYF. The CDR3 region has the DNA TGCAGCGCAAGGACAGATTATAACCAAGAGACCCAGTACTTC.

This clonotype was recorded at least ten times. The chain has TRBV20-1 and TRBJ2-1; D call uncertain. The CDR3 is 11 amino acids. The V gene's germline CDR1 is DFQATT and CDR2 SNEGSKA (reference sequence). Trimming pared 2 bases from V and 4 bases from J, leaving 3 bases between. The chain's CDR3 is CSARQYNEQFF. CDR3 coding DNA: TGCAGTGCTAGACAATACAATGAGCAGTTCTTC.

This clonotype was counted only a few times. The J gene is TRBJ2-1, the V gene TRBV5-1, with D tentatively TRBD1 (5 bases). The CDR3 contains 15 residues. Trimming stripped 4 bases from V and 1 base from J, with 12 bases between. Per the germline V gene, CDR1 is SGHRS and CDR2 is YFSETQ. DNA of the CDR3: TGCGCCAGCAGCCCCACTCAGGGTTCCTACAATGAGCAGTTCTTC. It codes for CASSPTQGSYNEQFF.

This clonotype appeared many times. The junction departs from germline at one end; a sequencing error may be responsible. The chain uses TRBV4-3 and TRBJ2-1; TRBD1 matches at 8 bases. The germline V gene encodes CDR1 LGHNA and CDR2 YSLEER. There are 15 residues in the CDR3. The CDR3 DNA reads TGTGCCAGCAGCCAAGACAGGGGCCTCTACAATGAGCAGTTCTTC. This encodes CASSQDRGLYNEQFF.

This clonotype has just a few counts. This chain joins TRBV5-6 and TRBJ2-3, with TRBD1 as a possible D gene (6 bases). Germline V gene data show CDR1 as SGHDT and CDR2 as YYEEEE. The CDR3 runs 15 residues. Between the trimmed V and J ends, which lost 2 bases and 4 bases, there was a span of 14 bases. The CDR3 nucleotides read TGTGCCAGCAGCTTTTATAACAGGGCGGCAGATACGCAGTATTTT. Amino acids: CASSFYNRAADTQYF.

A note on this clonotype: This may stem from a read error, because a much larger clone lies one nucleotide away. This chain connects TRBV4-3 to TRBJ2-5; D is undetermined. Germline V gene sequence: CDR1 LGHNA, CDR2 YSLEER. The CDR3 has 15 residues. DNA for the CDR3: TGCGGCAGCAGCCAAGATCGTATCAGTACAGAGACCCAGTACTTC. It encodes CGSSQDRISTETQYF.

This clonotype was seen only a few times. V gene TRBV5-1 combines with J gene TRBJ2-7; 12 positions match TRBD1. The CDR3 totals 17 residues. Trimming removed 4 bases from V and 1 base from J; junction bases left unmatched: 9. The germline V gene has CDR1 SGHRS and CDR2 YFSETQ. The CDR3 DNA sequence: TGCGCCAGCAGCCAGGGACAGGGGGCAGCGGTATCCTACGAGCAGTACTTC. Protein sequence: CASSQGQGAAVSYEQYF.

In this sample, this clonotype turned up a few times. This chain joins TRBV15 and TRBJ1-4; possibly TRBD1 for D (5 bases). CDR1 LNHNV and CDR2 YYDKDF come from the germline V gene (reference sequence). This CDR3 spans 15 amino acids. V lost 7 bases to trimming and J lost 8 bases, with 20 bases between them. The CDR3 loop reads CATKENWGLNEKLFF. Here the CDR3 DNA reads TGTGCCACCAAGGAAAATTGGGGGTTGAACGAAAAACTGTTTTTT.

The chain is built from TRBV10-3 and TRBJ2-7; 12 bases map to TRBD1. The J segment lost 6 bases and the V segment lost 4 bases, leaving 4 bases of the junction unmatched. Germline assignment: CDR1 ENHRY and CDR2 SYGVKD. The CDR3 extends over 14 amino acids. This CDR3 reads CAISVSGQGAEQYF. CDR3 DNA sequence: TGTGCCATCAGTGTTTCGGGACAGGGGGCCGAGCAGTACTTC.

This clonotype was counted between two and nine times. The CDR3 bases are TGTGCCAGCTCGGGGGACAGGCTCACAGATACGCAGTATTTT. It encodes CASSGDRLTDTQYF. The V and J genes are TRBV5-6 and TRBJ2-3, with 8 bases identical to TRBD1. Germline lookup yields CDR1 SGHDT and CDR2 YYEEEE. The CDR3 extends over 14 amino acids. V was clipped by 7 bases and J by 2 bases; unmatched bases: 6.

The rearrangement joins TRBV7-2 to TRBJ2-3; a possible D gene is TRBD2 (6 bases). Germline values: CDR1 SGHTA, CDR2 FQGNSA. The V end was cut by 0 bases, the J end by 4 bases, with 14 bases between. The CDR3 is made up of 16 amino acids. In DNA form, the CDR3 reads TGTGCCAGCAGCTTAGCGGCGGGGAGCGTTCCAGATACGCAGTATTTT. As protein: CASSLAAGSVPDTQYF. Using reference TRBV7-2 and TRBJ2-3 for the parts outside the CDR3, the full variable domain is GAGVSQSPSNKVTEKGKDVELRCDPISGHTALYWYRQSLGQGLEFLIYFQGNSAPDKSGLPSDRFSAERTGGSVSTLTIQRTQQEDSAVYLCASSLAAGSVPDTQYFGPGTRLTVL.

V and J are TRBV10-3 and TRBJ2-1, with D maybe TRBD2 (5 bases). Trimming cost V 5 bases and J 7 bases, with 15 bases left between them. Germline V gene data show CDR1 as ENHRY and CDR2 as SYGVKD. This CDR3 is built from 14 residues. The CDR3 DNA sequence: TGTGCCATCAGTCGGGAAAAGAGAGGGAATGAGCAGTTCTTC. Translation gives CAISREKRGNEQFF.

The CDR3 sequence: CSGYRGPKGYSNQPQHF. CDR3 nucleotide sequence: TGCAGCGGCTACAGGGGGCCGAAGGGGTATAGCAATCAGCCCCAGCATTTT. The chain uses TRBV29-1 and TRBJ1-5, with 9 bases aligning to TRBD1. This CDR3 has 17 amino acids. CDR1 is SQVTM and CDR2 is ANQGSEA in the germline V gene. The J segment lost 0 bases and the V segment lost 7 bases, leaving 13 bases of the junction unmatched.

This clonotype was picked up a small number of times. V usage is TRBV20-1 and J usage is TRBJ2-3, with 11 positions matching TRBD2. V shed 1 base, J shed 0 bases, and the junction held 12 bases outside the gene matches. Germline V gene lookup returns CDR1 DFQATT and CDR2 SNEGSKA (reference sequence). The CDR3 extends over 19 amino acids. The CDR3 DNA sequence: TGCAGTGCTAGAGGTTCGGGACTAGCGGCTACGATCAGCACAGATACGCAGTATTTT. It yields the protein CSARGSGLAATISTDTQYF.

This clonotype was seen more than once but under ten times. The chain joins TRBV20-1 to TRBJ2-1, with a possible D match to TRBD1 (6 bases). The CDR3 runs to 11 residues. Germline V lookup: CDR1 DFQATT, CDR2 SNEGSKA (reference sequence). CDR3 sequence reads: CSHQLGGEQFF. CDR3 nucleotide sequence: TGCAGCCACCAGCTAGGGGGAGAGCAGTTCTTC.

In nucleotides, the CDR3 is TGTGCCAGCAGCCTCCAGCGGGCTACAGATACGCAGTATTTT. Amino acid sequence: CASSLQRATDTQYF. The gene calls are TRBV5-5 and TRBJ2-3, with D possibly being TRBD2 (6 bases). V was pared by 4 bases and J by 3 bases, with 12 bases between. The germline V gene has CDR1 SGHKS and CDR2 YYEKEE (reference sequence). The CDR3 is made up of 14 amino acids.

The DNA for the CDR3 is TGTGCCAGCAGTTACTCGAGGCCTAGCGGGATCATGAAGACCCAGTACTTC. Translated: CASSYSRPSGIMKTQYF. The V call is TRBV6-5, the J call TRBJ2-5, with TRBD2 matching over 9 bases. The CDR3 contains 17 residues. Germline V lookup: CDR1 MNHEY, CDR2 SVGAGI. V trimming: 0 bases; J trimming: 6 bases; junction bases outside the gene matches: 11.

The rearrangement links TRBV29-1 to TRBJ1-5; 7 positions agree with TRBD1. The junction had 7 bases not matched to a gene; V was cut back by 4 bases and J by 7 bases. Per germline, CDR1 SQVTM and CDR2 ANQGSEA. The CDR3 sequence is 13 residues long. The CDR3 DNA is TGCAGCGTTGCGGGGCAGGGGGGGCAGCCCCAGCATTTT. It yields the protein CSVAGQGGQPQHF.

The CDR3 is CASGLAGTETQYF. CDR3 DNA sequence: TGTGCCAGCGGATTGGCAGGGACAGAGACCCAGTACTTC. This rearrangement joins TRBV6-1 to TRBJ2-5; D might be TRBD1 or TRBD2, each matching 5 bases. The CDR3 consists of 13 residues. V was shortened by 8 bases and J by 4 bases, with 14 bases between the two germline ends. The germline V gene encodes CDR1 MNHNS and CDR2 SASEGT.